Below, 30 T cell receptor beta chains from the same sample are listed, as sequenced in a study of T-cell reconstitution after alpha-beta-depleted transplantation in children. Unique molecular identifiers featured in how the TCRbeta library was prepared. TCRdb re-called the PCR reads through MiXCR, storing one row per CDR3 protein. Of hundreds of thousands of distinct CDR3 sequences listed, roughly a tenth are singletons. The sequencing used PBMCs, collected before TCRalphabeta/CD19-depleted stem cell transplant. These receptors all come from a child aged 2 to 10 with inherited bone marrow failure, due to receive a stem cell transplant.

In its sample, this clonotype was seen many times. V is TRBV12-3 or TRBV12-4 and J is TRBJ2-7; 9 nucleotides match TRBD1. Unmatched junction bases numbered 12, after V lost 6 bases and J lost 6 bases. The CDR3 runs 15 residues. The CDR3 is CASSPVWGQGTEQYF. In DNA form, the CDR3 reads TGTGCCAGCAGCCCCGTGTGGGGACAGGGCACCGAGCAGTACTTC.

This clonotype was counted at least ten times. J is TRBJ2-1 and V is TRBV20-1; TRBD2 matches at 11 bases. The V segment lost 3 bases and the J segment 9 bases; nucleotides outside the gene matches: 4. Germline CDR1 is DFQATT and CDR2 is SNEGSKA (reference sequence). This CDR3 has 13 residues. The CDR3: CSASASGRSEQFF. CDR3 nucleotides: TGCAGTGCTAGTGCTAGCGGGAGGTCTGAGCAGTTCTTC.

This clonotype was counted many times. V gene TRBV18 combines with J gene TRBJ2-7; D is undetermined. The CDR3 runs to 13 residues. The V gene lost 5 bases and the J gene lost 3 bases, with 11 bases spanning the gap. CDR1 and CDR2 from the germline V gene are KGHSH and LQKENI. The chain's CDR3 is CASSEVINYEQYF. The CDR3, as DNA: TGTGCCAGCTCAGAGGTAATCAACTACGAGCAGTACTTC.

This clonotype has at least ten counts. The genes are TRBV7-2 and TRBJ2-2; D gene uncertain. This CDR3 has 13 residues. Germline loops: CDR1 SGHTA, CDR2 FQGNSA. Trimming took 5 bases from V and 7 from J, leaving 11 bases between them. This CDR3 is CASSPHSNGELFF. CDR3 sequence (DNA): TGTGCCAGCAGCCCTCATTCTAACGGGGAGCTGTTTTTT.

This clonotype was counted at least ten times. The CDR3 here is CASATETNSPLHF. In DNA, the CDR3 is TGCGCCAGCGCCACGGAGACGAATTCACCCCTCCACTTT. The V call is TRBV5-1, the J call TRBJ1-6; no clear D gene. The V end lost 7 bases, the J end lost 7 bases, and 12 bases lay between the germline ends. The CDR3 loop spans 13 amino acids. The V gene's germline CDR1 is SGHRS and CDR2 YFSETQ.

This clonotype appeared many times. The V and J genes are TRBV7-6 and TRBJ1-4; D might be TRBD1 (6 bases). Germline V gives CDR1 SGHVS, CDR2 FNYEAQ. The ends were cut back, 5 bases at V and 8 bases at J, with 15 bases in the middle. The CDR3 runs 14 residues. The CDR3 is CASSPATGDEKLFF. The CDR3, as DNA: TGTGCCAGCAGCCCCGCGACAGGAGACGAAAAACTGTTTTTT.

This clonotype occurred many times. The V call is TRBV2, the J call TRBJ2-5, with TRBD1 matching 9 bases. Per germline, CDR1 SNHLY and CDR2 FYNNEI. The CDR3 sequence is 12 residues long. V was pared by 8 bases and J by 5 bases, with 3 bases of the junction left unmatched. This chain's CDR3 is CASLGQGETQYF. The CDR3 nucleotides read TGTGCCAGCCTAGGACAGGGGGAGACCCAGTACTTC.

The CDR3 DNA reads as TGTGCCAGCAGCGGAAATCCCAGGGACCCCCAAGAGACCCAGTACTTC. This encodes CASSGNPRDPQETQYF. The rearrangement links TRBV9 to TRBJ2-5, with D possibly called TRBD1 or TRBD2 (5 bases each). This CDR3 region has 16 residues. Germline-derived CDR1 and CDR2 are SGDLS and YYNGEE. Trimming removed 3 bases at V and 1 base at J, with 16 bases between.

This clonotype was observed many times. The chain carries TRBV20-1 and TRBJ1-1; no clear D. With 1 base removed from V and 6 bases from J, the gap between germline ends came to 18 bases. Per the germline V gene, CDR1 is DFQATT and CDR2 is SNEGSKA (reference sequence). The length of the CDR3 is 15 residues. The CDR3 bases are TGCAGTGCTAGAGGTGGTGGGGTCGGGTACGCTGAAGCTTTCTTT. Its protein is CSARGGGVGYAEAFF.

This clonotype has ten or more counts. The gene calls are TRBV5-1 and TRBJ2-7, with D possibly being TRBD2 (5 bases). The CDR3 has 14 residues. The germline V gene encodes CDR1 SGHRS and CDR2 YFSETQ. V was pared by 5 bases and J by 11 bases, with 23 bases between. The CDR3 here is CASRQQLEAALEYF. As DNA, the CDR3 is TGCGCCAGCAGGCAACAACTAGAGGCCGCTTTAGAGTACTTC.

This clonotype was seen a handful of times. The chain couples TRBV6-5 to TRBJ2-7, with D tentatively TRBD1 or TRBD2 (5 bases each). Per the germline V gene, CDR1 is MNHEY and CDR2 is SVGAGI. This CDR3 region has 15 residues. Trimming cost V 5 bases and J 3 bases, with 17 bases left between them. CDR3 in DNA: TGTGCCAGCAGTACCCGGGACGCCTACAGCTACGAGCAGTACTTC. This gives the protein CASSTRDAYSYEQYF.

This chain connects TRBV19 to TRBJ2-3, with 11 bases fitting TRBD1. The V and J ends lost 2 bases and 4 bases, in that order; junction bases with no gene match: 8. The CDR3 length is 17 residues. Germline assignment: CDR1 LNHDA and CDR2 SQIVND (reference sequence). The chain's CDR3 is CASSISRDRGKSDTQYF. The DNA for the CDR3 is TGTGCCAGTAGTATATCCCGGGACAGGGGGAAATCAGATACGCAGTATTTT. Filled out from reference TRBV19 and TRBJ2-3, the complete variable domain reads DGGITQSPKYLFRKEGQNVTLSCEQNLNHDAMYWYRQDPGQGLRLIYYSQIVNDFQKGDIAEGYSVSREKKESFPLTVTSAQKNPTAFYLCASSISRDRGKSDTQYFGPGTRLTVL.

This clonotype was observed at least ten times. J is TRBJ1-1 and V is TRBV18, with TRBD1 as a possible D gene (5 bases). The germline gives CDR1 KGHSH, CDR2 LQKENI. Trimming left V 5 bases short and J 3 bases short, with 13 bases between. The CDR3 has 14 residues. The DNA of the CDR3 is TGTGCCAGCTCAACCCAGGGATTATACACTGAAGCTTTCTTT. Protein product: CASSTQGLYTEAFF. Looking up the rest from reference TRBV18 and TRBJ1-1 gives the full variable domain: NAGVMQNPRHLVRRRGQEARLRCSPMKGHSHVYWYRQLPEEGLKFMVYLQKENIIDESGMPKERFSAEFPKEGPSILRIQQVVRGDSAAYFCASSTQGLYTEAFFGQGTRLTVV.

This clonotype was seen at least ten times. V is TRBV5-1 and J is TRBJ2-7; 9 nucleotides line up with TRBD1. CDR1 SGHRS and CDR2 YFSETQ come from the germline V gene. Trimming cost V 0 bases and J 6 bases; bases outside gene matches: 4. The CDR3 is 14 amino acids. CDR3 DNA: TGCGCCAGCAGCTTGGACAGGGGGCTGAGCGAGCAGTACTTC. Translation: CASSLDRGLSEQYF.

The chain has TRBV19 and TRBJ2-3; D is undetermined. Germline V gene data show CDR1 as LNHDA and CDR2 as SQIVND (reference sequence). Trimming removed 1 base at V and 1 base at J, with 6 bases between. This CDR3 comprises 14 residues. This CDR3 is CASSIARGTDTQYF. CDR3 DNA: TGTGCCAGTAGTATAGCCCGAGGCACAGATACGCAGTATTTT.

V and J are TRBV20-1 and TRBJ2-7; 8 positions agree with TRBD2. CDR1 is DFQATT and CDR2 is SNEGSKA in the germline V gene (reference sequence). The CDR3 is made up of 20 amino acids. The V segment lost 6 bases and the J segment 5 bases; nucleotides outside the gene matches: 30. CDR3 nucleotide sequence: TGCAGTGCCCCTAGGAGTACGGAACTAGCGGACCACCCTAGGAAGGACGAGCAGTACTTC. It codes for CSAPRSTELADHPRKDEQYF.

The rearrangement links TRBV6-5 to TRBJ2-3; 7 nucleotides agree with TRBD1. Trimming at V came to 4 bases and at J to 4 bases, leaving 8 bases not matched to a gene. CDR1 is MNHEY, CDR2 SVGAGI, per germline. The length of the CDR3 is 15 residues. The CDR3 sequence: CASSSTGNPSDTQYF. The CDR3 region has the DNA TGTGCCAGCAGTTCGACAGGGAATCCCTCAGATACGCAGTATTTT.

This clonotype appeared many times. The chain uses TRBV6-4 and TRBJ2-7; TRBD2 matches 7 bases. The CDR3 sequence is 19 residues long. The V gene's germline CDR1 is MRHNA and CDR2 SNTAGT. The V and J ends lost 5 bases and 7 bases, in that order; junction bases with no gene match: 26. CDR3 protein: CASSPRGASGLPPGGEQYF. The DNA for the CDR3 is TGTGCCAGCAGTCCGAGGGGAGCTAGCGGTCTACCACCCGGGGGGGAGCAGTACTTC.

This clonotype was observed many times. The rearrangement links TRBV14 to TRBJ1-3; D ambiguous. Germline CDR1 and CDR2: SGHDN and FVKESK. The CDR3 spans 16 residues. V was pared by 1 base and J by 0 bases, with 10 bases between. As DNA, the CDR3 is TGTGCCAGCAGCCAAGGGAGGATTTTCTCTGGAAACACCATATATTTT. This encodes CASSQGRIFSGNTIYF.

The CDR3 here is CASSLAQRWGQVGGYNEQFF. CDR3 sequence (DNA): TGTGCCAGCAGCTTAGCCCAGCGGTGGGGACAGGTAGGCGGCTACAATGAGCAGTTCTTC. The V and J genes are TRBV11-1 and TRBJ2-1, with TRBD1 matching 8 bases. Unmatched junction bases numbered 16, after V lost 0 bases and J lost 3 bases. Germline CDR1 is SGHAT and CDR2 is FQDESV (reference sequence). The CDR3 has 20 amino acids.

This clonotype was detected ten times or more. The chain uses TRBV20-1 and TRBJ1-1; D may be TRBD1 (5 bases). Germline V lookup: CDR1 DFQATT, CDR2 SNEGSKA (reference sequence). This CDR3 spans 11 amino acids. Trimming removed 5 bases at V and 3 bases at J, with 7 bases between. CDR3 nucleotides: TGCAGTGCTTCAGGGTACACTGAAGCTTTCTTT. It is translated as CSASGYTEAFF.

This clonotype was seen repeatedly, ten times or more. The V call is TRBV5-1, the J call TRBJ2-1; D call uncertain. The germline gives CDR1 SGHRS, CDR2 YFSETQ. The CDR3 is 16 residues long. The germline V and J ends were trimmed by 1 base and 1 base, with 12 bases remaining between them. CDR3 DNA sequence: TGCGCCAGCAGCTTGTCCATACCCCCATCCTACAATGAGCAGTTCTTC. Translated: CASSLSIPPSYNEQFF.

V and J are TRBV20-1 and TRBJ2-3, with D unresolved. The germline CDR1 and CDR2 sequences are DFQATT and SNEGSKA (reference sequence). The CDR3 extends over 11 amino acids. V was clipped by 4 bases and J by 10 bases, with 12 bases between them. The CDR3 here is CSAIPTSPQYF. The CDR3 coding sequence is TGCAGTGCTATCCCGACCTCGCCGCAGTATTTT.

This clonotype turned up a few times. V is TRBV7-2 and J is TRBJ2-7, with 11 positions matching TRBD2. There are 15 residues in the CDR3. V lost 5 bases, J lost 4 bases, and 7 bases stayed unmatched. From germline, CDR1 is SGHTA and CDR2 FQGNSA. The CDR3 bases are TGTGCCAGCAGCCCCTCTAGCGGGAGGTGGTACGAGCAGTACTTC. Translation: CASSPSSGRWYEQYF. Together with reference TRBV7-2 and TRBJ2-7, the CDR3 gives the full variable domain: GAGVSQSPSNKVTEKGKDVELRCDPISGHTALYWYRQSLGQGLEFLIYFQGNSAPDKSGLPSDRFSAERTGGSVSTLTIQRTQQEDSAVYLCASSPSSGRWYEQYFGPGTRLTVT.

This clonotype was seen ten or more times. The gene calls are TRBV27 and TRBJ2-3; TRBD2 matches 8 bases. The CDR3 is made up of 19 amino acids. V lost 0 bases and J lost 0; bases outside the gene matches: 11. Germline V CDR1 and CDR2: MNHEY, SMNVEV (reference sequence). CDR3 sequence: CASSLSGVGAGVSTDTQYF. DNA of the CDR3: TGTGCCAGCAGTTTATCGGGGGTCGGAGCGGGAGTTAGCACAGATACGCAGTATTTT.

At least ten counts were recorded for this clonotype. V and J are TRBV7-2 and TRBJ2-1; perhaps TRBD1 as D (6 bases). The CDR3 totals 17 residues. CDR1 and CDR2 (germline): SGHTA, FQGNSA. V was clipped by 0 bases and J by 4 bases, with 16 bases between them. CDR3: CASSLAFRQVLYNEQFF. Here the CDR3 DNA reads TGTGCCAGCAGCTTAGCTTTTAGACAGGTCCTATACAATGAGCAGTTCTTC. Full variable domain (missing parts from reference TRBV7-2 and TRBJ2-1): GAGVSQSPSNKVTEKGKDVELRCDPISGHTALYWYRQSLGQGLEFLIYFQGNSAPDKSGLPSDRFSAERTGGSVSTLTIQRTQQEDSAVYLCASSLAFRQVLYNEQFFGPGTRLTVL.

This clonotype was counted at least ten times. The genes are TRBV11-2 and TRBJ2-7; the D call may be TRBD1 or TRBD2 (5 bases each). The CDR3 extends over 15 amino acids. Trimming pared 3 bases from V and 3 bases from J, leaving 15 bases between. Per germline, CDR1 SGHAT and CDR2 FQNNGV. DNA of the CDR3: TGTGCCAGCAGCTTTAGTGGGGGTGCAGTCTACGAGCAGTACTTC. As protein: CASSFSGGAVYEQYF.

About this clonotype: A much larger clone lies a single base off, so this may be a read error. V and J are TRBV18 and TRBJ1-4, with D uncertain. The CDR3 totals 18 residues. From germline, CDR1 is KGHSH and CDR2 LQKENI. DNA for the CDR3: TGTGCCAGCTCACCACGGGTCGGCCGGTATTACCTTAATGAAAAACTGATTTTT. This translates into CASSPRVGRYYLNEKLIF. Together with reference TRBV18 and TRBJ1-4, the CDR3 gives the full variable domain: NAGVMQNPRHLVRRRGQEARLRCSPMKGHSHVYWYRQLPEEGLKFMVYLQKENIIDESGMPKERFSAEFPKEGPSILRIQQVVRGDSAAYFCASSPRVGRYYLNEKLIFGSGTQLSVL.

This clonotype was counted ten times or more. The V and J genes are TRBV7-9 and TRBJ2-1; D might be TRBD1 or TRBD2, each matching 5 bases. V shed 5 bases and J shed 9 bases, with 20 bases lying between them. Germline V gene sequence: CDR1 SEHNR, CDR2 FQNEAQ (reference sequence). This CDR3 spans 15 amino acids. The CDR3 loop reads CASSELGTVRGEQFF. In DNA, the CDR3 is TGTGCCAGCAGCGAACTTGGGACCGTTCGGGGTGAGCAGTTCTTC.

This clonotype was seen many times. The CDR3 sequence is CASSLGRGSTDTQYF. In DNA form, the CDR3 reads TGTGCCAGCAGTTTAGGTCGGGGCTCCACAGATACGCAGTATTTT. The chain employs TRBV27 and TRBJ2-3; the D call may be TRBD1 or TRBD2 (5 bases each). This CDR3 is 15 amino acids long. Deletions cut 2 bases from V and 2 bases from J, with 11 bases between. Germline values: CDR1 MNHEY, CDR2 SMNVEV (reference sequence).